The rows below give T cell receptor beta chains drawn from one sample of a study of technical replicates of blood from a few donors. The table came from immunoSEQ multiplex PCR; TCRdb's copy has only in-frame clones and leaves some out. The table records more than 90,000 clones, approximately 95% of them present only once. The sequenced material came from T cells isolated from PBMCs. The receptors stem from a human donor in good health. CDR3s include the opening cysteine and the closing phenylalanine or tryptophan. D genes are given only for firm matches. The size entry is marked missing in some rows and otherwise reads once, few, many or a size class.

cdr3_nt,cdr3_aa,d_call,cdr3_length,clone_size,j_call,v_call
TGTGCCAGCAGCCACCGACAGGGCTCAGCCAACACTGAAGCTTTCTTT,CASSHRQGSANTEAFF,TRBD1,16,-,TRBJ1-1,TRBV7-2
TGTGCTAGTGGTCTAGCGGGAGTAGGCAATGAGCAGTTCTTC,CASGLAGVGNEQFF,TRBD2,14,-,TRBJ2-1,TRBV12-5
TGTGCCAGCAGCTTAGCCGTGGAGCCCAGTACCATGAACACTGAAGCTTTCTTT,CASSLAVEPSTMNTEAFF,-,18,-,TRBJ1-1,TRBV7-2
TGCGCCAGCAGCCCGCCCGATTGGGGGCCTAATGAAAAACTGTTTTTT,CASSPPDWGPNEKLFF,-,16,-,TRBJ1-4,TRBV4-1
TGTGCCACCAGGAGGTACACGGGACAGGCTTACAATGAGCAGTTCTTC,CATRRYTGQAYNEQFF,TRBD1,16,-,TRBJ2-1,TRBV11-2
TGTGCCAGCAGCACCCCTACCGATGAGCAGTTCTTC,CASSTPTDEQFF,-,12,-,TRBJ2-1,TRBV7-2
TGTGCCAGCAGCGAATCTACTTCGGACAGCGAGGGTAGAATGTTTTTT,CASSESTSDSEGRMFF,-,16,once,TRBJ1-4,TRBV5-6
TGTGCCAGCAGCCTTTTCGCGGGGATGGGGGATACGCAGTATTTT,CASSLFAGMGDTQYF,-,15,-,TRBJ2-3,TRBV14
TGTGCCAGCAGCCCGCGGACAGCAGCTTTAGTGGAGCTGTTTTTT,CASSPRTAALVELFF,-,15,-,TRBJ2-2,TRBV7-6
TGCAGCGTTGAAGGCAGGGGGAAGAGCTATGGCTACACCTTC,CSVEGRGKSYGYTF,TRBD1,14,-,TRBJ1-2,TRBV29-1
TGTGCCAGCAGTTACGGGACAGGGACCTACGAGCAGTACTTC,CASSYGTGTYEQYF,TRBD1,14,-,TRBJ2-7,TRBV6-5
TGTGCCAGCACCGGGACTGATCAAGAGACCCAGTACTTC,CASTGTDQETQYF,-,13,-,TRBJ2-5,TRBV27
TGCAGCGTTGCAGCGGGAGTGCAGTACGAGCAGTACTTC,CSVAAGVQYEQYF,TRBD2,13,-,TRBJ2-7,TRBV29-1
TGCAGCGTTGGGAGGGGACGACCGAACACCGGGGAGCTGTTTTTT,CSVGRGRPNTGELFF,-,15,-,TRBJ2-2,TRBV29-1
TGTGCCAGTTCCCGGGTGGGACTAGCGGGATCTGAGCAGTTCTTC,CASSRVGLAGSEQFF,TRBD2,15,-,TRBJ2-1,TRBV2
TGTGCCAGTAGCAGGGGGGTAGGAAACACCATATATTTT,CASSRGVGNTIYF,TRBD1,13,-,TRBJ1-3,TRBV19
TGTGCCAGTAGTAGACCAGCGGGAGTTGGAACAGATACGCAGTATTTT,CASSRPAGVGTDTQYF,TRBD2,16,-,TRBJ2-3,TRBV19
TGTGCCAGCTATCAGGGACTGTTTGTCTCTGGAAACACCATATATTTT,CASYQGLFVSGNTIYF,-,16,-,TRBJ1-3,TRBV28
TGTGCCAGCAGTTTTAAGGGTTCACTAGCGGAGCCCCAGCATTTT,CASSFKGSLAEPQHF,-,15,-,TRBJ1-5,TRBV28
TGTGCCACCAGCAGACGACAGGGGGGTTCTGCCGAGCAGTACTTC,CATSRRQGGSAEQYF,TRBD1,15,-,TRBJ2-7,TRBV15
TGTGCCAGCAGCAAAGAGAGACAGGGACCCTACGAGCAGTACTTC,CASSKERQGPYEQYF,-,15,-,TRBJ2-7,TRBV21-1
TGTGCCAGCAGGCCAGGACAGGGTCGGGAAAAACTGTTTTTT,CASRPGQGREKLFF,TRBD1,14,-,TRBJ1-4,TRBV2
TGTGCCAGCAGCAAGGTCGAAGCTATCACAGATACGCAGTATTTT,CASSKVEAITDTQYF,-,15,-,TRBJ2-3,TRBV21-1
TGTGCCAGCCACAGGGGTAGGGAGCCCCAGCATTTT,CASHRGREPQHF,TRBD1,12,-,TRBJ1-5,TRBV19
TGCGCCAGCAGTTCTAGCGGGAGGACCAACAATGAGCAGTTCTTC,CASSSSGRTNNEQFF,TRBD2,15,-,TRBJ2-1,TRBV5-1
TGCAGCGTTGGGAAGTGGGCAGGGGTTAACACCGGGGAGCTGTTTTTT,CSVGKWAGVNTGELFF,-,16,-,TRBJ2-2,TRBV29-1
TGCGCCAGCAGCATATCAGGGCAGGTACAAGAGACCCAGTACTTC,CASSISGQVQETQYF,-,15,-,TRBJ2-5,TRBV5-1
TGTGCCAGCAGTGCCATGGGGGCCGAGCAGTACTTC,CASSAMGAEQYF,-,12,-,TRBJ2-7,TRBV2
TGTGCCAGCAGTTCCGGGATACACTACGAGCAGTACTTC,CASSSGIHYEQYF,-,13,-,TRBJ2-7,TRBV6-6
TGTGCCAGCGAAGAGCGGGCGCCCGCTCACACCGGGGAGCTGTTTTTT,CASEERAPAHTGELFF,-,16,-,TRBJ2-2,TRBV21-1
TGTGCCAGCAGCGTCTCCGGGACAGGGTCCTACGAGCAGTACTTC,CASSVSGTGSYEQYF,TRBD1,15,-,TRBJ2-7,TRBV9
TGCGCCAGCAGCCCCCCCCTAGCGGGAAGGGCAGATACGCAGTATTTT,CASSPPLAGRADTQYF,TRBD2,16,-,TRBJ2-3,TRBV4-1
TGTGCCACCAGCAGTCGGACAGGGGAAGATGAGCAGTTCTTC,CATSSRTGEDEQFF,TRBD1,14,once,TRBJ2-1,TRBV15
TGCGCCACCGAGACAGGGACCTACAATGAGCAGTTCTTC,CATETGTYNEQFF,TRBD1,13,-,TRBJ2-1,TRBV10-2
TGTGCCAGCAGTCCAACCGCCCGAGCCTACGAGCAGTACTTC,CASSPTARAYEQYF,-,14,-,TRBJ2-7,TRBV28
TGTGCCAGCAGTGACCGGTTGACAGATACGCAGTATTTT,CASSDRLTDTQYF,-,13,-,TRBJ2-3,TRBV25-1
TGCGCCAGCAGCTTGGATGGGAGGGCCAACAATGAGCAGTTCTTC,CASSLDGRANNEQFF,TRBD2,15,once,TRBJ2-1,TRBV5-1
TGTGCCAGCAGTTTATCGCCTGCGAACGAGCAGTACTTC,CASSLSPANEQYF,-,13,-,TRBJ2-7,TRBV27
TGTGCCAGCAGCACCAGCGGGGTGAACACTGAAGCTTTCTTT,CASSTSGVNTEAFF,-,14,-,TRBJ1-1,TRBV9
TGTGCCAGCAGTTTTCAGGCTAGCGGGGATAAGCAGTTCTTC,CASSFQASGDKQFF,TRBD2,14,-,TRBJ2-1,TRBV27
TGTGCCTGGAAATACTTCATGAACACTGAAGCTTTCTTT,CAWKYFMNTEAFF,-,13,-,TRBJ1-1,TRBV30
TGTGCCAGCAGTTTAGCGGGAGTCAACACCGGGGAGCTGTTTTTT,CASSLAGVNTGELFF,TRBD2,15,-,TRBJ2-2,TRBV6-5
TGTGCCAGCTCACCTCCAAACCAAAGGACTAGCGGGAGCATGACAGATACGCAGTATTTT,CASSPPNQRTSGSMTDTQYF,TRBD2,20,-,TRBJ2-3,TRBV18
TGTGCCAGTAGTATAATAGCGGAGACCTACAATGAGCAGTTCTTC,CASSIIAETYNEQFF,-,15,-,TRBJ2-1,TRBV19
TGTGCCAGCAGCTTAGGACAGGGGTTCTATGGCTACACCTTC,CASSLGQGFYGYTF,TRBD1,14,-,TRBJ1-2,TRBV7-9